The 8 T cell receptor beta chains given below trace back to one sample, sequenced in a study of T cell repertoires in cytomegalovirus infection. TCRdb processed the reads anew with MiXCR; each CDR3 protein has one entry. The table records approximately 250,000 distinct CDR3 sequences, roughly 9.1% of them present only once. Sequences were obtained from PBMCs. The receptors originated from a human donor in good health (CMV status not recorded). Some clones in this sample may be carry-over from other donors' samples.

This clonotype was observed a handful of times. The chain is built from TRBV7-9 and TRBJ2-7, with 8 bases lining up with TRBD1. CDR1 is SEHNR and CDR2 is FQNEAQ in the germline V gene (reference sequence). Losses at the gene ends were 4 bases for V and 2 bases for J; bases not matched to a gene: 7. The CDR3 is 15 amino acids. CDR3 nucleotide sequence: TGTGCCAGCAGCTCCGACAGGGGACAACCCTACGAGCAGTACTTC. Amino acids: CASSSDRGQPYEQYF.

This clonotype showed up many times. V is TRBV7-9 and J is TRBJ1-1; tentatively, D is TRBD1 (6 bases). In germline, CDR1 is SEHNR, CDR2 FQNEAQ (reference sequence). Trimming stripped 5 bases from V and 0 bases from J, with 16 bases between. This CDR3 has 16 amino acids. The CDR3: CASSPGAGGMNTEAFF. Here the CDR3 DNA reads TGTGCCAGCAGCCCGGGGGCAGGAGGTATGAACACTGAAGCTTTCTTT.

This clonotype was detected ten times or more. The J gene is TRBJ2-3, the V gene TRBV7-6; no clear D. There are 14 residues in the CDR3. V lost 7 bases, J lost 2 bases, and 13 bases lay in between. Germline values: CDR1 SGHVS, CDR2 FNYEAQ. In DNA form, the CDR3 reads TGTGCCAGCATTCCGCGAGTCAACACAGATACGCAGTATTTT. It yields the protein CASIPRVNTDTQYF.

V is TRBV6-5 and J is TRBJ2-5; 12 bases are a match to TRBD2. Germline CDR1 MNHEY, CDR2 SVGAGI. The CDR3 is made up of 14 amino acids. The junction had 3 bases not matched to a gene; V was cut back by 7 bases and J by 3 bases. In DNA form, the CDR3 reads TGTGCCAGCAAGACTAGCGGGGGTAAAGAGACCCAGTACTTC. Translated: CASKTSGGKETQYF.

This clonotype was found many times. This rearrangement joins TRBV6-2 or TRBV6-3 to TRBJ1-1; 8 positions match TRBD1. In germline, CDR1 is MNHEY, CDR2 SVGEGT. V lost 0 bases, J lost 0 bases, and 6 bases stayed unmatched. The CDR3 consists of 17 residues. The CDR3, as DNA: TGTGCCAGCAGTTACTCTCTTCCAGGGGGCATGAACACTGAAGCTTTCTTT. Translation gives CASSYSLPGGMNTEAFF.

Ten or more counts support this clonotype. V gene TRBV7-2 combines with J gene TRBJ1-2; D is uncertain. The CDR3 runs to 18 residues. V was shortened by 4 bases and J by 3 bases, with 24 bases between the two germline ends. Germline-derived CDR1 and CDR2 are SGHTA and FQGNSA. The CDR3 DNA reads TGTGCCAGCAGCTCTCTTGCGGAGGCACGGTGGGTTTACTATGGCTACACCTTC. This translates into CASSSLAEARWVYYGYTF. Together with reference TRBV7-2 and TRBJ1-2, the CDR3 gives the full variable domain: GAGVSQSPSNKVTEKGKDVELRCDPISGHTALYWYRQSLGQGLEFLIYFQGNSAPDKSGLPSDRFSAERTGGSVSTLTIQRTQQEDSAVYLCASSSLAEARWVYYGYTFGSGTRLTVV.

This clonotype has ten or more counts. The J gene is TRBJ2-1, the V gene TRBV15; 9 bases match TRBD1. V shed 4 bases and J 5 bases; nucleotides not matched to a gene: 6. The length of the CDR3 is 15 residues. Germline loops: CDR1 LNHNV, CDR2 YYDKDF (reference sequence). As DNA, the CDR3 is TGTGCCACCAGCAAAACCGGGACAGGGCACAATGAGCAGTTCTTC. Translation gives CATSKTGTGHNEQFF.

This clonotype was detected many times. The chain has TRBV7-2 and TRBJ2-5, with 8 bases identical to TRBD2. Germline V gene sequence: CDR1 SGHTA, CDR2 FQGNSA. The CDR3 totals 16 residues. J lost 7 bases, V lost 1 base, and 11 bases had no gene match. The CDR3 DNA is TGTGCCAGCAGCTTAGTTGCCCGGGGGGGCCTAGGGACCCAGTACTTC. This gives the protein CASSLVARGGLGTQYF. The complete variable domain, with remaining parts taken from reference TRBV7-2 and TRBJ2-5, reads GAGVSQSPSNKVTEKGKDVELRCDPISGHTALYWYRQSLGQGLEFLIYFQGNSAPDKSGLPSDRFSAERTGGSVSTLTIQRTQQEDSAVYLCASSLVARGGLGTQYFGPGTRLLVL.